This TCR beta chain was observed in a study of blood T cell repertoires in COVID-19. Study information: Samples of COVID-19 (acute and convalescent) were obtained from the United States, Italy and Spain. The cDNA or gDNA used as material had been derived from T cells, B-cell-depleted T cells, or PBMCs.

Germline V gene data show CDR1 as SQVTM and CDR2 as ANQGSEA. The CDR3 has 15 amino acids. J gave up 10 bases and V 2 bases, and 10 bases lay outside the gene matches. Source study methods: Nucleated cell counts were estimated from reference gene primer amplification. Produced via immunoSEQ multiplex PCR; TCRdb's table is partial and in-frame only. The DNA gave D and trimming, while V, J and clone size come from that table. The table has 70,000 to 90,000 clones, around 84% seen once; the top ten hold under 8.5%. The clonotype comes from a man older than 75 with active or convalescent COVID-19. The chain employs TRBV29-1 and TRBJ2-1; 11 positions agree with TRBD2. The sample taken for sequencing was peripheral blood. The CDR3 spells CSVENPSGGSGEQFF. CDR3 nucleotides: TGCAGCGTTGAAAATCCTAGCGGGGGGTCAGGAGAGCAGTTCTTC.